This T cell receptor (beta chain) was sequenced for a study of human T cells and chemical hapten exposure. Study-wide context: While the approximately 24-week study was under way, patients received diphenylcyclopropenone on the scalp every week.

Unique molecular identifiers were linked by the library to individual cDNA molecules. TCRdb used MiXCR to reprocess the RACE reads, holding one entry per CDR3 protein. The top ten clones hold 2.9% of a sample with under 200,000 distinct CDR3 sequences, about 31% of them seen once. This clonotype was observed a handful of times. Time point noted: pre-sensitization, week 0. Treatment given: therapeutic diphenylcyclopropenone sensitization with weekly scalp DPC. Ahead of each patch test application, blood was drawn. Unfractionated whole blood was the source from which total RNA was extracted. Trimming removed 1 base from V and 9 bases from J; junction bases left unmatched: 4. The germline gives CDR1 SGHVS, CDR2 FQNEAQ. The CDR3 runs 13 residues.

This chain connects TRBV7-8 to TRBJ2-5; TRBD1 matches 8 bases. The sequences come from whole blood, collected in connection with sensitization to the hapten diphenylcyclopropenone (DPC). This TCR derives from a woman in her thirties with alopecia areata. Some clones in this sample may be carry-over from other donors' samples. This CDR3 reads CASSLVQGAAQYF. CDR3 coding DNA: TGTGCCAGCAGCTTAGTTCAGGGGGCTGCCCAGTACTTC. Full variable domain (remainder filled in from reference TRBV7-8 and TRBJ2-5): GAGVSQSPRYKVAKRGQDVALRCDPISGHVSLFWYQQALGQGPEFLTYFQNEAQLDKSGLPSDRFFAERPEGSVSTLKIQRTQQEDSAVYLCASSLVQGAAQYFGPGTRLLVL.